The 25 T cell receptor beta chains reported below all come from one sample, sequenced in a study of metastatic and nonmetastatic thyroid tumors. Patients were all untreated before their thyroid surgery. TCRdb re-clonotyped the PCR reads via MiXCR. This sample has 45,000 to 65,000 clones; 20% to 25% occur once, and the top ten carry roughly 4%. Sequencing was done on a sample of blood. The receptors were gathered from a female donor with papillary thyroid cancer or a benign thyroid nodule (not recorded which). Some clones in this sample may be carry-over from other donors' samples.

There are many counts of this clone. The CDR3 sequence is CASSQESRSPLHF. The CDR3 nucleotides read TGTGCCAGCAGCCAAGAATCCAGGTCACCCCTCCACTTT. The chain links TRBV3-1 to TRBJ1-6; D remains ambiguous. CDR1 LGHDT and CDR2 YNNKEL come from the germline V gene (reference sequence). The CDR3 totals 13 residues. V lost 0 bases to trimming and J lost 10 bases, with 7 bases between them.

This clone came up many times. The J gene is TRBJ1-6, the V gene TRBV18; D uncertain. Germline-derived CDR1 and CDR2 are KGHSH and LQKENI. The CDR3 totals 16 residues. The V and J ends lost 2 bases and 0 bases respectively, with 8 bases between them. For the CDR3, the DNA is TGTGCCAGCTCACCAAACAAAAGCTCCTATAATTCACCCCTCCACTTT. It translates to CASSPNKSSYNSPLHF.

The table lists this clone with many counts. CDR3 nucleotide sequence: TGTGCCAGCAGTACCGGTGGCAGGGGGAACGAGCAGTACTTC. Translated, it gives CASSTGGRGNEQYF. The J gene is TRBJ2-7, the V gene TRBV6-1; 7 positions agree with TRBD1. Germline CDR1 reads MNHNS; CDR2 reads SASEGT. The junction had 9 bases not matched to a gene; V was cut back by 5 bases and J by 5 bases. The CDR3 loop spans 14 amino acids.

This clone was detected ten times or more. V is TRBV6-1 and J is TRBJ2-1; D uncertain. Germline CDR1 and CDR2: MNHNS and SASEGT. The CDR3 length is 12 residues. The ends were cut back, 7 bases at V and 5 bases at J, with 9 bases in the middle. The CDR3 sequence is CASMARNNEQFF. CDR3 nucleotide sequence: TGTGCCAGCATGGCGAGGAACAATGAGCAGTTCTTC.

This clone was counted many times. V and J are TRBV19 and TRBJ1-5; D perhaps matches TRBD1 (6 bases). From germline, CDR1 is LNHDA and CDR2 SQIVND (reference sequence). The CDR3 covers 15 residues. Trimming stripped 6 bases from V and 0 bases from J, with 12 bases between. The CDR3 protein is CASRRGGDSNQPQHF. For the CDR3, the DNA is TGTGCCAGTAGAAGGGGGGGGGATAGCAATCAGCCCCAGCATTTT.

The rearrangement joins TRBV30 to TRBJ1-2, with D perhaps matching TRBD1 (6 bases). Trimming left V 3 bases short and J 8 bases short, with 25 bases between. The germline V gene encodes CDR1 GTSNPN and CDR2 SVGIG (reference sequence). CDR3 length equals 16 residues. The CDR3 spells CAWSPMARGEVGGYTF. As DNA, the CDR3 is TGTGCCTGGAGCCCGATGGCCAGGGGAGAGGTAGGAGGCTACACCTTC.

CDR3 DNA sequence: TGTGCCAGCGAGGACAGGGGCTACTATCAGTACTTC. As protein: CASEDRGYYQYF. The chain uses TRBV3-1 and TRBJ2-7; 9 bases agree with TRBD1. The CDR3 has 12 amino acids. In germline, CDR1 is LGHDT, CDR2 YNNKEL (reference sequence). The junction had 9 bases not matched to a gene; V was cut back by 8 bases and J by 10 bases.

This clone was seen more than once but under ten times. The junction differs from germline at one of its ends, possibly a read error. CDR3 loop: CASSLVNTGELFF. The CDR3 coding sequence is TGTGCCAGCAGTTTGGTGAACACCGGGGAGCTTTTTTTT. The rearrangement joins TRBV28 to TRBJ2-2; a possible D gene is TRBD2 (5 bases). This CDR3 has 13 amino acids. Germline values: CDR1 MDHEN, CDR2 SYDVKM.

This clone was recorded many times. The chain links TRBV2 to TRBJ2-3; 9 bases agree with TRBD2. V was pared by 5 bases and J by 1 base, with 7 bases of the junction left unmatched. CDR1 SNHLY and CDR2 FYNNEI come from the germline V gene. The CDR3 covers 16 residues. The CDR3 DNA reads as TGTGCCAGCAGTCCTTCCCGGACTAGCGGCACAGATACGCAGTATTTT. Residues: CASSPSRTSGTDTQYF.

This clone has at least ten counts. J is TRBJ2-1 and V is TRBV20-1, with D perhaps matching TRBD2 (6 bases). The CDR3 contains 14 residues. Trimming left V 5 bases short and J 6 bases short, with 17 bases between. CDR1 DFQATT and CDR2 SNEGSKA come from the germline V gene (reference sequence). The CDR3 reads CSAPGEVAVNEQFF. The CDR3 nucleotides are TGCAGTGCTCCCGGGGAGGTGGCCGTCAATGAGCAGTTCTTC.

In its sample, this clone was seen many times. V usage is TRBV28 and J usage is TRBJ1-2, with D possibly TRBD1 on 6 matching bases. Germline V gene lookup returns CDR1 MDHEN and CDR2 SYDVKM. The germline V and J ends were trimmed by 4 bases and 5 bases, with 14 bases remaining between them. This CDR3 has 14 amino acids. CDR3 sequence reads: CASSSQGSGYGYTF. CDR3 nucleotides: TGTGCCAGCAGTTCACAGGGTTCTGGATATGGCTACACCTTC.

This clone was detected many times. The J gene is TRBJ1-2, the V gene TRBV29-1; D remains ambiguous. The CDR3 has 13 residues. Germline loops: CDR1 SQVTM, CDR2 ANQGSEA. V lost 1 base, J lost 8 bases, and 14 bases lay in between. This CDR3 reads CSVEVAGGSGYTF. The CDR3 DNA reads TGCAGCGTTGAAGTCGCCGGTGGGAGCGGCTACACCTTC. Full variable domain (outside the CDR3, taken from reference TRBV29-1 and TRBJ1-2): SAVISQKPSRDICQRGTSLTIQCQVDSQVTMMFWYRQQPGQSLTLIATANQGSEATYESGFVIDKFPISRPNLTFSTLTVSNMSPEDSSIYLCSVEVAGGSGYTFGSGTRLTVV.

There are many counts of this clone. The chain joins TRBV6-4 to TRBJ2-2; D unclear. The CDR3 extends over 14 amino acids. Trimming stripped 0 bases from V and 3 bases from J, with 5 bases between. Germline V lookup: CDR1 MRHNA, CDR2 SNTAGT. The CDR3 loop is CASSDSTHTGELFF. In DNA form, the CDR3 reads TGTGCCAGCAGTGACTCGACCCACACCGGGGAGCTGTTTTTT.

This clone has a count of ten or more. Other DNA sequences of this sample code for an identical CDR3. V is TRBV6-1 and J is TRBJ2-1, with 10 positions matching TRBD1. Germline assignment: CDR1 MNHNS and CDR2 SASEGT. V was clipped by 8 bases and J by 4 bases; unmatched bases: 5. CDR3 length: 14 amino acids. The CDR3 DNA reads as TGTGCCAGCCGTCGGGACAGGGGTTACAATGAGCAGTTCTTC. Translation: CASRRDRGYNEQFF.

Details on this clone: Compared with germline, one end of the junction differs, possibly owing to a read error. The chain has TRBV6-5 and TRBJ1-2, with 10 bases identical to TRBD1. The CDR3 contains 13 residues. Germline-derived CDR1 and CDR2 are MNHEY and SVGAGI. In DNA form, the CDR3 reads TGTGCCAGCAGTTTGACAGGGGGCAATGGCGACACCTTC. As protein: CASSLTGGNGDTF.

At least ten counts were recorded for this clone. For the CDR3, the DNA is TGTGCCAGCAGCTTAACACGAGGAGACGAGCAGTACTTC. This encodes CASSLTRGDEQYF. The chain couples TRBV7-3 to TRBJ2-7; D remains unclear. The V gene's germline CDR1 is SGHTA and CDR2 FQGTGA. The CDR3 totals 13 residues. With 0 bases removed from V and 5 bases from J, the gap between germline ends came to 8 bases.

In this sample, this clone turned up many times. The J gene is TRBJ1-2, the V gene TRBV20-1; D uncertain. Germline CDR1 is DFQATT and CDR2 is SNEGSKA (reference sequence). CDR3 length equals 13 residues. Between the trimmed V and J ends, which lost 1 base and 6 bases, there was a span of 12 bases. CDR3 DNA: TGCAGTGCTAGAGTGCGGGCAGGCCATGGCTACACCTTC. This gives the protein CSARVRAGHGYTF.

The chain combines TRBV2 with TRBJ2-7; D is undetermined. CDR3 length: 14 residues. Germline V CDR1 and CDR2: SNHLY, FYNNEI. Trimming removed 8 bases at V and 2 bases at J, with 16 bases between. In nucleotides, the CDR3 is TGTGCCAGCGTCGGTTTGGGGTTGGCCTACGAGCAGTACTTC. Translating gives CASVGLGLAYEQYF.

The chain links TRBV5-1 to TRBJ2-7, with TRBD2 matching over 15 bases. The V segment lost 4 bases and the J segment 5 bases; nucleotides outside the gene matches: 10. Germline CDR1 and CDR2: SGHRS and YFSETQ. This CDR3 has 17 amino acids. In nucleotides, the CDR3 is TGCGCCAGCAGCAATGGACTAGCGGGAGGGCCGAGGGACGAGCAGTACTTC. As protein: CASSNGLAGGPRDEQYF.

There are many counts of this clone. The rearrangement links TRBV6-2 or TRBV6-3 to TRBJ2-7; D may correspond to TRBD1 or TRBD2 (5 bases each). In germline, CDR1 is MNHEY, CDR2 SVGEGT. Trimming cost V 6 bases and J 3 bases, with 15 bases left between them. The CDR3 runs to 14 residues. CDR3 amino acids: CASRIRDQDYEQYF. In DNA form, the CDR3 reads TGTGCCAGCAGGATCCGGGACCAGGACTACGAGCAGTACTTC.

This clone was counted ten times or more. The chain couples TRBV2 to TRBJ2-2; TRBD2 aligns across 8 bases. The CDR3 totals 16 residues. Germline V gene sequence: CDR1 SNHLY, CDR2 FYNNEI. After removal of 5 bases from V and 0 bases from J, the junction contained 5 bases not matched to a gene. For the CDR3, the DNA is TGTGCCAGCAGTCTGAGACTAGCGTCGAACACCGGGGAGCTGTTTTTT. Translation gives CASSLRLASNTGELFF.

This clone was detected ten times or more. The chain has TRBV29-1 and TRBJ2-5; a weak D match, TRBD2 (5 bases). V was pared by 4 bases and J by 2 bases, with 11 bases between. CDR3 length equals 13 residues. Germline CDR1 SQVTM, CDR2 ANQGSEA. The CDR3 loop reads CSVAAVAQETQYF. In DNA form, the CDR3 reads TGCAGCGTTGCAGCGGTAGCGCAAGAGACCCAGTACTTC.

The chain links TRBV28 to TRBJ2-7, with D perhaps being TRBD1 or TRBD2 (5 bases each). Germline V lookup: CDR1 MDHEN, CDR2 SYDVKM. Trimming stripped 7 bases from V and 12 bases from J, with 28 bases between. The CDR3 runs 15 residues. CDR3 amino acids: CASTSTSGTAYDLYF. The DNA for the CDR3 is TGTGCCAGCACCTCTACCTCCGGGACGGCCTACGACCTGTACTTC.

This clone occurred many times. A read error may explain this, as a much larger clone is one base away. This chain connects TRBV6-1 to TRBJ2-1, with 8 nucleotides matching TRBD2. Trimming removed 7 bases from V and 9 bases from J; junction bases left unmatched: 14. Germline-derived CDR1 and CDR2 are MNHNS and SASEGT. This CDR3 is built from 15 residues. As DNA, the CDR3 is TGTGCCAGCATCCAAATGTGGCGGGAGGCTAGTGAGCAGTTCTTC. This encodes CASIQMWREASEQFF.

This clone was found many times. The rearrangement uses TRBV7-8 and TRBJ2-3, with 7 bases matching TRBD1. Trimming took 3 bases from V and 2 from J; bases not matched to a gene: 2. The CDR3 consists of 14 residues. Germline loops: CDR1 SGHVS, CDR2 FQNEAQ. The CDR3 sequence: CASSLGQNTDTQYF. DNA of the CDR3: TGTGCCAGCAGCTTGGGACAGAACACAGATACGCAGTATTTT.